The next 31 T cell receptor beta chains were all read from a single sample in a study of blood T cell repertoires in COVID-19. Clones were sequenced by immunoSEQ multiplex PCR, and TCRdb holds only the in-frame ones, with some missing. Of a few hundred thousand clones in the sample, approximately 89% were seen once. The sequenced material came from peripheral blood. The receptors come from a woman in her fifties or sixties with COVID-19, enrolled during active disease.

V is TRBV19 and J is TRBJ1-6; D gene ambiguous. Germline V gene data show CDR1 as LNHDA and CDR2 as SQIVND (reference sequence). The CDR3 is made up of 13 amino acids. V was clipped by 7 bases and J by 9 bases, with 13 bases between them. CDR3 coding DNA: TGTGCCAGTACTTCTGACATTGCTTCACCCCTCCACTTT. Amino acid sequence: CASTSDIASPLHF.

J is TRBJ1-4 and V is TRBV9; the D is unclear. V shed 4 bases and J shed 5 bases, with 21 bases lying between them. The germline gives CDR1 SGDLS, CDR2 YYNGEE. The CDR3 has 17 amino acids. The DNA of the CDR3 is TGTGCCAGCAGCCCTCGATTCGGCGGGAGCCTCAATGAAAAACTGTTTTTT. Translating it yields CASSPRFGGSLNEKLFF.

The chain has TRBV29-1 and TRBJ1-1, with D possibly being TRBD1 (5 bases). V dropped 8 bases and J dropped 7 bases, with 14 bases sitting between them. The V gene's germline CDR1 is SQVTM and CDR2 ANQGSEA. This CDR3 has 11 residues. CDR3 amino acids: CSLGAGGEAFF. DNA for the CDR3: TGCAGCCTAGGGGCGGGAGGTGAAGCTTTCTTT. Variable domain in full (rest from reference TRBV29-1 and TRBJ1-1): SAVISQKPSRDICQRGTSLTIQCQVDSQVTMMFWYRQQPGQSLTLIATANQGSEATYESGFVIDKFPISRPNLTFSTLTVSNMSPEDSSIYLCSLGAGGEAFFGQGTRLTVV.

The chain has TRBV30 and TRBJ1-1; D remains unclear. Germline V gene lookup returns CDR1 GTSNPN and CDR2 SVGIG (reference sequence). The CDR3 consists of 14 residues. The V end lost 5 bases, the J end lost 2 bases, and 15 bases lay between the germline ends. The CDR3 reads CAWRVAPLNTEAFF. The CDR3 region has the DNA TGTGCCTGGCGGGTGGCGCCTTTAAACACTGAAGCTTTCTTT.

V and J are TRBV6-5 and TRBJ2-3; tentatively, D is TRBD2 (6 bases). Looked up from germline, CDR1 is MNHEY and CDR2 is SVGAGI. V was pared by 6 bases and J by 0 bases, with 10 bases between. The CDR3 loop spans 14 amino acids. The DNA for the CDR3 is TGTGCCAGCAGGGAGGGTCCGAGCACAGATACGCAGTATTTT. It yields the protein CASREGPSTDTQYF.

The rearrangement joins TRBV5-5 to TRBJ1-2; 7 bases are a match to TRBD1. J gave up 2 bases and V 0 bases, and 7 bases lay outside the gene matches. CDR3 size: 16 residues. Looked up from germline, CDR1 is SGHKS and CDR2 is YYEKEE (reference sequence). The DNA of the CDR3 is TGTGCCAGCAGCTTGGACCTGACAGGGCGGAACTATGGCTACACCTTC. Its protein is CASSLDLTGRNYGYTF.

The chain combines TRBV6-5 with TRBJ2-2; D is undetermined. The CDR3 sequence is 13 residues long. CDR1 is MNHEY, CDR2 SVGAGI, per germline. With 7 bases removed from V and 4 bases from J, the gap between germline ends came to 10 bases. CDR3 protein: CASTFYSTGELFF. For the CDR3, the DNA is TGTGCCAGCACCTTTTATAGCACCGGGGAGCTGTTTTTT.

The chain carries TRBV7-8 and TRBJ2-5, with 9 bases that match TRBD1. This CDR3 is built from 16 residues. Germline V gene data show CDR1 as SGHVS and CDR2 as FQNEAQ. Germline trimming cut 1 base from V and 4 bases from J; bases unmatched to any gene: 7. CDR3 amino acids: CASSLVFKGQGETQYF. The CDR3 region has the DNA TGTGCCAGCAGCTTAGTGTTCAAGGGACAGGGAGAGACCCAGTACTTC.

This sequence joins TRBV18 and TRBJ1-1; TRBD1 matches 7 bases. Germline-derived CDR1 and CDR2 are KGHSH and LQKENI. The CDR3 is made up of 16 amino acids. The V segment lost 6 bases and the J segment 0 bases; nucleotides outside the gene matches: 10. DNA of the CDR3: TGTGCCAGCTCGAAAACGGGACAGCCCATGAACACTGAAGCTTTCTTT. This translates into CASSKTGQPMNTEAFF. Full variable domain (missing parts from reference TRBV18 and TRBJ1-1): NAGVMQNPRHLVRRRGQEARLRCSPMKGHSHVYWYRQLPEEGLKFMVYLQKENIIDESGMPKERFSAEFPKEGPSILRIQQVVRGDSAAYFCASSKTGQPMNTEAFFGQGTRLTVV.

The chain is built from TRBV7-2 and TRBJ1-3; 8 bases align to TRBD1. The V gene end was trimmed by 2 bases and the J gene end by 1 base; junction bases not matched to a gene: 4. This CDR3 spans 16 amino acids. From germline, CDR1 is SGHTA and CDR2 FQGNSA. CDR3 residues: CASSLTGGMSGNTIYF. The CDR3 nucleotides are TGTGCCAGCAGCTTAACAGGGGGGATGTCTGGAAACACCATATATTTT.

This chain joins TRBV3-1 (or the pseudogene TRBV3-2) and TRBJ2-1, with no clear D. The V end lost 3 bases, the J end lost 8 bases, and 8 bases lay between the germline ends. CDR1 is LGHDT, CDR2 YNNKEL, per germline (reference sequence). The CDR3 loop spans 12 amino acids. The CDR3: CASSHGADEQFF. The DNA of the CDR3 is TGTGCCAGCAGCCACGGTGCGGATGAGCAGTTCTTC.

The chain links TRBV6-2 or TRBV6-3 to TRBJ1-1; tentatively, D is TRBD1 (5 bases). Deletions cut 5 bases from V and 4 bases from J, with 11 bases between. Germline values: CDR1 MNHEY, CDR2 SVGEGT. The CDR3 spans 13 residues. As DNA, the CDR3 is TGTGCCAGCAGTGCAAGCCAGGGCACTGAAGCTTTCTTT. This gives the protein CASSASQGTEAFF.

The J gene is TRBJ1-5, the V gene TRBV24-1; 7 nucleotides agree with TRBD1. The germline gives CDR1 KGHDR, CDR2 SFDVKD. Unmatched junction bases numbered 9, after V lost 8 bases and J lost 0 bases. CDR3 length: 16 amino acids. CDR3 in amino acids: CATNRTDRDSNQPQHF. As DNA, the CDR3 is TGTGCCACCAACAGAACCGACAGGGATAGCAATCAGCCCCAGCATTTT.

The J gene is TRBJ1-5, the V gene TRBV29-1; the match to TRBD1 covers 8 bases. The germline V gene encodes CDR1 SQVTM and CDR2 ANQGSEA. V was clipped by 6 bases and J by 2 bases; unmatched bases: 6. The CDR3 loop spans 14 amino acids. As DNA, the CDR3 is TGCAGCGTCGCTGCAGGGGGCGGCAATCAGCCCCAGCATTTT. This translates into CSVAAGGGNQPQHF.

The rearrangement uses TRBV6-2 or TRBV6-3 and TRBJ2-2, with 7 bases that match TRBD2. J was trimmed by 7 bases and V by 5 bases; bases with no gene match: 16. The CDR3 is 17 residues long. Looked up from germline, CDR1 is MNHEY and CDR2 is SVGEGT. The CDR3 loop reads CASSLTNLAAGDGELFF. Here the CDR3 DNA reads TGTGCCAGCAGTCTGACTAATCTCGCCGCGGGGGACGGGGAGCTGTTTTTT.

The V gene is TRBV5-1, the J gene TRBJ2-7; 8 nucleotides align to TRBD2. The length of the CDR3 is 15 residues. Unmatched junction bases numbered 13, after V lost 4 bases and J lost 7 bases. Germline V gene lookup returns CDR1 SGHRS and CDR2 YFSETQ. CDR3 sequence (DNA): TGCGCCAGCAGCCCCGGGGGGGGCAGGGAGAGGGAGCAGTACTTC. Translating gives CASSPGGGREREQYF.

The V gene is TRBV27, the J gene TRBJ1-6; D unclear. V lost 10 bases and J lost 6, with 7 bases in between. Germline lookup yields CDR1 MNHEY and CDR2 SMNVEV (reference sequence). This CDR3 contains 11 residues. For the CDR3, the DNA is TGTGCCACCGGAGCTAATTCACCCCTCCACTTT. The encoded protein is CATGANSPLHF.

The J gene is TRBJ2-1, the V gene TRBV29-1; the D gene is possibly TRBD1 (6 bases). Germline V gene sequence: CDR1 SQVTM, CDR2 ANQGSEA. Trimming took off 1 base at V and 7 bases at J, with 11 bases between the two ends. This CDR3 comprises 13 residues. CDR3 bases: TGCAGCGTTGAAGTAGTACAGGGAAATGAGCAGTTCTTC. Amino acid sequence: CSVEVVQGNEQFF.

The chain couples TRBV2 to TRBJ1-5, with 8 nucleotides matching TRBD1. Germline assignment: CDR1 SNHLY and CDR2 FYNNEI. The CDR3 length is 15 residues. The V segment lost 6 bases and the J segment 6 bases; nucleotides outside the gene matches: 10. The DNA of the CDR3 is TGTGCCAGCAGAATATATGGACAGGGTAGTCAGCCCCAGCATTTT. It encodes CASRIYGQGSQPQHF.

V is TRBV5-4 and J is TRBJ1-2, with D possibly being TRBD1 (6 bases). Germline values: CDR1 SGHNT, CDR2 YYREEE (reference sequence). With 2 bases removed from V and 8 bases from J, the gap between germline ends came to 22 bases. The CDR3 consists of 16 residues. The CDR3 DNA reads TGTGCCAGCAGCTTAAGGGGCACAAGGGATGGGGGCGGCTACACCTTC. This encodes CASSLRGTRDGGGYTF.

As DNA, the CDR3 is TGTGCCAGCAGTACCGGGGGGACAGGGGCAGATACGCAGTATTTT. Its protein product is CASSTGGTGADTQYF. The V and J genes are TRBV28 and TRBJ2-3; 10 bases fit TRBD1. The CDR3 sequence is 15 residues long. The ends lost 5 bases at V and 4 bases at J; junction bases unmatched: 6. CDR1 and CDR2 (germline): MDHEN, SYDVKM.

This chain links TRBV5-1 with TRBJ1-2; D might be TRBD1 (6 bases). The V and J ends lost 2 bases and 6 bases respectively, with 17 bases between them. This CDR3 has 15 residues. CDR1 and CDR2 (germline): SGHRS, YFSETQ. The CDR3 protein is CASSLNFGGLDGYTF. The CDR3 DNA is TGCGCCAGCAGCTTAAACTTCGGGGGGCTGGATGGCTACACCTTC. Using reference TRBV5-1 and TRBJ1-2 for the parts outside the CDR3, the full variable domain is KAGVTQTPRYLIKTRGQQVTLSCSPISGHRSVSWYQQTPGQGLQFLFEYFSETQRNKGNFPGRFSGRQFSNSRSEMNVSTLELGDSALYLCASSLNFGGLDGYTFGSGTRLTVV.

The chain is built from TRBV7-2 and TRBJ1-1; 7 bases line up with TRBD1. CDR1 is SGHTA, CDR2 FQGNSA, per germline. With 5 bases clipped from V and 5 bases from J, the junction kept 8 bases outside the gene matches. CDR3 length equals 14 residues. The CDR3 sequence is CASSLTGSWTEAFF. DNA for the CDR3: TGTGCCAGCAGCCTGACAGGGAGTTGGACTGAAGCTTTCTTT.

As concerns this clone: At the DNA level, this CDR3 is encoded by other sequences in the same sample as well. This chain connects TRBV12-3 or TRBV12-4 to TRBJ1-1; TRBD1 agrees at 7 bases. The ends lost 6 bases at V and 5 bases at J; junction bases unmatched: 6. This CDR3 is 13 amino acids long. The CDR3 reads CASSLGQNTEAFF. The CDR3 nucleotides read TGTGCCAGCAGCTTGGGACAGAATACTGAAGCTTTCTTT.

Notes on this clone: The identical CDR3 is also encoded by other nucleotide sequences in the sample. The rearrangement uses TRBV19 and TRBJ1-2; D remains unclear. Trimming stripped 9 bases from V and 3 bases from J, with 8 bases between. Germline assignment: CDR1 LNHDA and CDR2 SQIVND (reference sequence). This CDR3 spans 11 amino acids. The CDR3 here is CASGRDYGYTF. The CDR3 DNA reads as TGTGCCAGCGGGCGGGACTATGGCTACACCTTC. The variable domain in full, with the rest retrieved from reference TRBV19 and TRBJ1-2, is DGGITQSPKYLFRKEGQNVTLSCEQNLNHDAMYWYRQDPGQGLRLIYYSQIVNDFQKGDIAEGYSVSREKKESFPLTVTSAQKNPTAFYLCASGRDYGYTFGSGTRLTVV.

The chain has TRBV3-1 (or the pseudogene TRBV3-2) and TRBJ2-1; weak D call: TRBD2 (6 bases). CDR1 and CDR2 from the germline V gene are LGHDT and YNNKEL (reference sequence). This CDR3 region has 15 residues. V was cut by 1 base and J by 8 bases, with 15 bases left in between. CDR3 DNA sequence: TGTGCCAGCAGCCAAGGCCCAGGACCGGGGGATGAGCAGTTCTTC. This sequence encodes CASSQGPGPGDEQFF.

This chain connects TRBV5-4 to TRBJ2-2; D might be TRBD2 (6 bases). V lost 1 base to trimming and J lost 7 bases, with 17 bases between them. There are 16 residues in the CDR3. Germline assignment: CDR1 SGHNT and CDR2 YYREEE (reference sequence). CDR3 nucleotide sequence: TGTGCCAGCAGCTTGATACACGGGGCCGGGGGCGGGGAGCTGTTTTTT. As protein: CASSLIHGAGGGELFF.

The CDR3 nucleotides are TGTGCCAGCAGGGTAGATGGAGATACGCAGTATTTT. Encoded protein: CASRVDGDTQYF. The V and J genes are TRBV2 and TRBJ2-3; no reliable D call. The CDR3 sequence is 12 residues long. Trimming cost V 6 bases and J 5 bases, with 9 bases left between them. Germline CDR1 SNHLY, CDR2 FYNNEI.

This clone was found once. This chain uses TRBV14 with TRBJ2-7, with TRBD1 identical over 8 bases. The CDR3 sequence is 14 residues long. From germline, CDR1 is SGHDN and CDR2 FVKESK. With V trimmed by 3 bases and J by 1 base, 2 bases remained unmatched. CDR3 in amino acids: CASSQGQASYEQYF. For the CDR3, the DNA is TGTGCCAGCAGCCAGGGACAGGCTTCCTACGAGCAGTACTTC.

V usage is TRBV6-6 and J usage is TRBJ2-1, with 7 bases aligning to TRBD1. Germline V gene data show CDR1 as MNHNY and CDR2 as SVGAGI (reference sequence). J lost 5 bases, V lost 5 bases, and 9 bases had no gene match. The CDR3 loop spans 15 amino acids. The CDR3 bases are TGTGCCAGCAGTCGAAGGACAGGTCGGGACAATGAGCAGTTCTTC. Its translation is CASSRRTGRDNEQFF.

The V gene is TRBV30, the J gene TRBJ2-2, with TRBD2 matching over 13 bases. CDR1 and CDR2 from the germline V gene are GTSNPN and SVGIG (reference sequence). The CDR3 is made up of 16 amino acids. V shed 3 bases, J shed 0 bases, and the junction held 1 base outside the gene matches. CDR3: CAWRGLAGTNTGELFF. The CDR3 DNA follows: TGTGCCTGGAGGGGACTAGCGGGGACGAACACCGGGGAGCTGTTTTTT.